What follows are 12 T cell receptor beta chains derived from one specimen sequenced in a study of T cell responses to AZD1222 COVID-19 vaccine. Assay used: immunoSEQ multiplex PCR; TCRdb lists only in-frame clones, some missing. The sample contains 110,000 to 150,000 clones, 93% of which appear only once. The sample in question was peripheral blood, obtained on day 0 of AZD1222 vaccination. All receptors come from an adult in good health.

This rearrangement joins TRBV3-1 (or the pseudogene TRBV3-2) to TRBJ2-7; D may match TRBD1 or TRBD2 (5 bases each). The germline V and J ends were trimmed by 0 bases and 12 bases, with 15 bases remaining between them. Germline values: CDR1 LGHDT, CDR2 YNNKEL (reference sequence). CDR3 size: 13 residues. This CDR3 reads CASSQDPRGGRYF. The CDR3 nucleotides read TGTGCCAGCAGCCAAGATCCTCGGGGCGGAAGGTACTTC.

The chain joins TRBV7-9 to TRBJ1-1; D is undetermined. The CDR3 loop spans 13 amino acids. Deletions cut 5 bases from V and 7 bases from J, with 14 bases between. Germline V gene sequence: CDR1 SEHNR, CDR2 FQNEAQ (reference sequence). CDR3 loop: CASSPGGKGEAFF. Written as DNA, the CDR3 is TGTGCCAGCAGCCCAGGTGGGAAGGGTGAAGCTTTCTTT.

The V and J genes are TRBV15 and TRBJ2-2, with D perhaps TRBD1 (6 bases). V dropped 0 bases and J dropped 2 bases, with 10 bases sitting between them. The CDR3 covers 16 residues. Looked up from germline, CDR1 is LNHNV and CDR2 is YYDKDF (reference sequence). The CDR3 loop is CATSRDTGPNTGELFF. In DNA, the CDR3 is TGTGCCACCAGCAGAGATACAGGGCCCAACACCGGGGAGCTGTTTTTT. Drawing the rest from reference TRBV15 and TRBJ2-2, the complete variable domain is DAMVIQNPRYQVTQFGKPVTLSCSQTLNHNVMYWYQQKSSQAPKLLFHYYDKDFNNEADTPDNFQSRRPNTSFCFLDIRSPGLGDTAMYLCATSRDTGPNTGELFFGEGSRLTVL.

V is TRBV7-9 and J is TRBJ1-4, with TRBD1 identical over 8 bases. The CDR3 runs 16 residues. Germline assignment: CDR1 SEHNR and CDR2 FQNEAQ (reference sequence). Trimming cost V 5 bases and J 3 bases; bases outside gene matches: 8. The CDR3 DNA reads as TGTGCCAGCAGCCCCGAACACAGGGGGTCTAATGAAAAACTGTTTTTT. Translation gives CASSPEHRGSNEKLFF. Combining the CDR3 with reference TRBV7-9 and TRBJ1-4 gives the whole variable domain DTGVSQNPRHKITKRGQNVTFRCDPISEHNRLYWYRQTLGQGPEFLTYFQNEAQLEKSRLLSDRFSAERPKGSFSTLEIQRTEQGDSAMYLCASSPEHRGSNEKLFFGSGTQLSVL.

The count of this clone is one. The chain links TRBV10-3 to TRBJ1-3, with 9 bases that match TRBD1. Germline V gene data show CDR1 as ENHRY and CDR2 as SYGVKD. The V gene end was trimmed by 9 bases and the J gene end by 7 bases; junction bases not matched to a gene: 1. The CDR3 loop spans 11 amino acids. The CDR3 region has the DNA TGTGCCATGGGGACAGGGAACACCATATATTTT. This sequence encodes CAMGTGNTIYF.

In this sample, this clone turned up once. The J gene is TRBJ2-3, the V gene TRBV5-1, with a possible D match to TRBD1 (5 bases). Germline CDR1 reads SGHRS; CDR2 reads YFSETQ. The V end was cut by 0 bases, the J end by 6 bases, with 8 bases between. The CDR3 runs to 13 residues. The CDR3: CASSLGPGDTQYF. DNA for the CDR3: TGCGCCAGCAGCTTGGGTCCAGGGGATACGCAGTATTTT.

This rearrangement joins TRBV10-2 to TRBJ2-1; TRBD2 agrees at 9 bases. With V trimmed by 3 bases and J by 3 bases, 0 bases remained unmatched. The CDR3 extends over 14 amino acids. Looked up from germline, CDR1 is WSHSY and CDR2 is SAAADI. The CDR3: CASSDSGGYNEQFF. Written as DNA, the CDR3 is TGCGCCAGCAGTGATAGCGGGGGCTACAATGAGCAGTTCTTC.

This rearrangement joins TRBV13 to TRBJ2-7; no definite D call. The V end lost 1 base, the J end lost 6 bases, and 10 bases lay between the germline ends. The CDR3 contains 13 residues. Germline-derived CDR1 and CDR2 are PRHDT and FYEKMQ (reference sequence). The CDR3 nucleotides read TGTGCCAGCAGCTTAGAGGCAGTCGGCGAGCAGTACTTC. Encoded protein: CASSLEAVGEQYF.

A single count supports this clone. The rearrangement joins TRBV5-8 to TRBJ2-3; possible D gene TRBD1, 5 bases. This CDR3 comprises 15 residues. CDR1 is SGHTS and CDR2 is YDEGEE in the germline V gene. Trimming pared 0 bases from V and 3 bases from J, leaving 11 bases between. CDR3 sequence reads: CASSLDRTLTDTQYF. In DNA form, the CDR3 reads TGTGCCAGCAGCTTGGACAGGACCCTTACAGATACGCAGTATTTT.

This rearrangement joins TRBV19 to TRBJ1-5; no clear D. Between the trimmed V and J ends, which lost 3 bases and 6 bases, there was a span of 6 bases. Per the germline V gene, CDR1 is LNHDA and CDR2 is SQIVND (reference sequence). This CDR3 has 12 residues. Here the CDR3 DNA reads TGTGCCAGTAGTATCGGAGGTCAGCCCCAGCATTTT. This translates into CASSIGGQPQHF.

This chain uses TRBV7-2 with TRBJ2-5, with 8 nucleotides matching TRBD2. In germline, CDR1 is SGHTA, CDR2 FQGNSA. The CDR3 length is 15 residues. DNA for the CDR3: TGTGCTTCGGCCCAGACTAGCGACCTCCAAGAGACCCAGTACTTC. It is translated as CASAQTSDLQETQYF.

This sequence joins TRBV2 and TRBJ2-3; 9 bases line up with TRBD2. Germline CDR1 and CDR2: SNHLY and FYNNEI. The V and J ends lost 3 bases and 6 bases, in that order; junction bases with no gene match: 10. The CDR3 is 16 amino acids. The CDR3 DNA sequence: TGTGCCAGCAGTGAGTGGGGCGGGAGGGCCACGGATACGCAGTATTTT. Translated: CASSEWGGRATDTQYF.